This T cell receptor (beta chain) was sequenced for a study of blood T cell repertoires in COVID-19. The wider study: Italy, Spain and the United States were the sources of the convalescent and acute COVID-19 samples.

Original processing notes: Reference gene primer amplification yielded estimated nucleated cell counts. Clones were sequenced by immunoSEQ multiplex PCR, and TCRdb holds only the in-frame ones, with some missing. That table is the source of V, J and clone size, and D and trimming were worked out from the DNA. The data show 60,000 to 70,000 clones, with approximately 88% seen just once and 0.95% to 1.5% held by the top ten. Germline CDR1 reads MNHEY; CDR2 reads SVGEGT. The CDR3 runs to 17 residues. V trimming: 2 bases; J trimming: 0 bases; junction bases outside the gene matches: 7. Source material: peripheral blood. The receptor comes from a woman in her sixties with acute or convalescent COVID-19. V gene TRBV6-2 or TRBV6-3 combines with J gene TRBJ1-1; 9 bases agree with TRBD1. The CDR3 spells CASSYTFGQGLNTEAFF. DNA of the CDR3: TGTGCCAGCAGTTACACATTCGGACAGGGGCTGAACACTGAAGCTTTCTTT.